What follows is one T cell receptor (beta chain) and its context. What it binds is not known. This entry comes from a study of PD-1 blockade in classical Hodgkin lymphoma. Time point reported: cycle 4 day 1 (C4D1), after more than five weeks of nivolumab. Every patient was affected by relapse after autologous stem cell transplantation, while exposure to brentuximab vedotin was not uniform. Patients showed best responses of complete response, partial response or progressive disease. Trimming stripped 4 bases from V and 0 bases from J, with 16 bases between. Germline CDR1 reads LGHNA; CDR2 reads YNFKEQ. This CDR3 spans 16 amino acids. Clones were read by immunoSEQ multiplex PCR, and TCRdb kept only the in-frame ones, dropping some. Here the sample spans about 52,000 clones, about 89% being singletons. The study, taken as a whole, reports: A significant rise in TCR diversity by C4D1 was seen for CD4+ but not CD8+ cells. Newly diagnosed patients reportedly had lower baseline TCR diversity than healthy donors. Factors driving the repertoire differences, possibly disease activity or prior therapy, remain undefined.

The sequences come from peripheral blood mononuclear cells (PBMCs), collected before the fourth cycle of nivolumab. The rearrangement links TRBV4-2 to TRBJ2-7; unclear D gene. The clonotype was recovered from a human donor with classical Hodgkin lymphoma. CDR3 DNA: TGTGCCAGCAGCCCGGGTGGGCGTGGGCCCTCCTACGAGCAGTACTTC. It specifies CASSPGGRGPSYEQYF.